One T cell receptor beta chain is described in this entry. The sample belongs to a study of T cell changes during pregnancy in multiple sclerosis. This CDR3 has 14 amino acids. The germline V gene has CDR1 SNHLY and CDR2 FYNNEI. V lost 7 bases, J lost 0 bases, and 10 bases lay in between. The method was immunoSEQ multiplex PCR; TCRdb's version includes in-frame clones alone and lacks a portion of them. The data show 30,000 to 40,000 clones, about 91% seen once. This sequence was found in a female donor with multiple sclerosis, enrolled in a pregnancy study. The rearrangement links TRBV2 to TRBJ1-5, with D possibly matching TRBD1 (5 bases). The source material was CD4+ T cells from peripheral blood mononuclear cells, sampled in the third trimester of pregnancy. The CDR3 nucleotides read TGTGCCAGCAATCGGGACTTTAGCAATCAGCCCCAGCATTTT. It is translated as CASNRDFSNQPQHF.